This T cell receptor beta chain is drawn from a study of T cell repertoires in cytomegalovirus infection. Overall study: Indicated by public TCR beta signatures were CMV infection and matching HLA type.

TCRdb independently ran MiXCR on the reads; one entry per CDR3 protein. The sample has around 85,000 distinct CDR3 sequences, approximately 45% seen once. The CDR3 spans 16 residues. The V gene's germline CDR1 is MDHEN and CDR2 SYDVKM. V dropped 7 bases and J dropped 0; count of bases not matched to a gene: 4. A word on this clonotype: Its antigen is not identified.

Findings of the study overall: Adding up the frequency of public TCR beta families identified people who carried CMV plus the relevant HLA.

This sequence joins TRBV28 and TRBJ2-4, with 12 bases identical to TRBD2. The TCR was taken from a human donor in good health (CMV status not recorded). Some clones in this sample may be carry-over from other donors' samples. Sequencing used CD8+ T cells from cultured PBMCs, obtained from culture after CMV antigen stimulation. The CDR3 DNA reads TGTGCCAGCACCGGACTAGCGGGGATAGCCAAAAACATTCAGTACTTC. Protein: CASTGLAGIAKNIQYF. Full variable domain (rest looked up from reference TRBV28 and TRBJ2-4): DVKVTQSSRYLVKRTGEKVFLECVQDMDHENMFWYRQDPGLGLRLIYFSYDVKMKEKGDIPEGYSVSREKKERFSLILESASTNQTSMYLCASTGLAGIAKNIQYFGAGTRLSVL.